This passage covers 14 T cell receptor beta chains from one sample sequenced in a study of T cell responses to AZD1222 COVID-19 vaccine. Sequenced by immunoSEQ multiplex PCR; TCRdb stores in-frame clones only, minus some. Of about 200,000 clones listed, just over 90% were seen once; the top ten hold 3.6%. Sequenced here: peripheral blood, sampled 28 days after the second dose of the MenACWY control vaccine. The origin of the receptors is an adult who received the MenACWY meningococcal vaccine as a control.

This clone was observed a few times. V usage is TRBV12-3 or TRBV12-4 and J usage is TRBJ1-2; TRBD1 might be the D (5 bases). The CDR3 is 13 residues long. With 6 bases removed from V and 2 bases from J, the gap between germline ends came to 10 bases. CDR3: CASRQVANYGYTF. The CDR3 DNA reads TGTGCCAGCAGACAGGTTGCGAACTATGGCTACACCTTC.

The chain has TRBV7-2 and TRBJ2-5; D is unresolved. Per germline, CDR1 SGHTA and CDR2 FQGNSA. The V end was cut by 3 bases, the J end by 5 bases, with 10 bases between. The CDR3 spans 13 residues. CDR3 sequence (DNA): TGTGCCAGCAGCTTGAGAAGAACGGAGACCCAGTACTTC. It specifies CASSLRRTETQYF.

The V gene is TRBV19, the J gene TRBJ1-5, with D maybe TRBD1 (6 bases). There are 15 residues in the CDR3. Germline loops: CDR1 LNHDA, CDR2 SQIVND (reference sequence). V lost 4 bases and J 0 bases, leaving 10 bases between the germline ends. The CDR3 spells CASSTTGDSNQPQHF. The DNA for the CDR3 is TGTGCCAGTAGTACGACAGGTGATAGCAATCAGCCCCAGCATTTT.

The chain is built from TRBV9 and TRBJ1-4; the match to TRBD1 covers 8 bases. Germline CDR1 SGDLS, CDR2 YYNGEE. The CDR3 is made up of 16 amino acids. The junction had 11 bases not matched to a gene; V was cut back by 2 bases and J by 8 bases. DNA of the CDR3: TGTGCCAGCAGCGTGGCCCCAGGGGGCGGGTACGAAAAACTGTTTTTT. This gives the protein CASSVAPGGGYEKLFF.

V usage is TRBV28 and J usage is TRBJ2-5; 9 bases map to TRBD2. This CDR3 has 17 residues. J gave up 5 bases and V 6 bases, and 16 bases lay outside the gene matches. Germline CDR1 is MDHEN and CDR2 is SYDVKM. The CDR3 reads CASRERASSGSLETQYF. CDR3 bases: TGTGCCAGCAGGGAGAGGGCGAGTAGCGGGAGTCTCGAGACCCAGTACTTC.

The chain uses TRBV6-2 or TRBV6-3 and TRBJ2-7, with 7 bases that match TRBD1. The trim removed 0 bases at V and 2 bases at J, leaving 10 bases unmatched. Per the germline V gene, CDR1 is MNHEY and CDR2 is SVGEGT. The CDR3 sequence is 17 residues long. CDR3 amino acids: CASSYSKEWQGAYEQYF. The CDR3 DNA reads TGTGCCAGCAGTTACTCGAAGGAGTGGCAGGGGGCCTACGAGCAGTACTTC.

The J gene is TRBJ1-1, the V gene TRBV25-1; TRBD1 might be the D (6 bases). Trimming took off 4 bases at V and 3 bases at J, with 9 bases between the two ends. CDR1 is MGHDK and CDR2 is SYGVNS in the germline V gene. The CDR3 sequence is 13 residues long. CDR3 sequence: CASSADSHTEAFF. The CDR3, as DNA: TGTGCCAGCAGTGCGGACAGTCACACTGAAGCTTTCTTT. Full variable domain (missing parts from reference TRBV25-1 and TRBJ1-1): EADIYQTPRYLVIGTGKKITLECSQTMGHDKMYWYQQDPGMELHLIHYSYGVNSTEKGDLSSESTVSRIRTEHFPLTLESARPSHTSQYLCASSADSHTEAFFGQGTRLTVV.

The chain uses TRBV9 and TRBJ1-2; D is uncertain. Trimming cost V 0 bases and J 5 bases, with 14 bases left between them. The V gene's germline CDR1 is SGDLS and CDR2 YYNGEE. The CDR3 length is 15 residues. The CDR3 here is CASSVAPGSQYGYTF. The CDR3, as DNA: TGTGCCAGCAGCGTAGCTCCAGGTTCGCAATATGGCTACACCTTC.

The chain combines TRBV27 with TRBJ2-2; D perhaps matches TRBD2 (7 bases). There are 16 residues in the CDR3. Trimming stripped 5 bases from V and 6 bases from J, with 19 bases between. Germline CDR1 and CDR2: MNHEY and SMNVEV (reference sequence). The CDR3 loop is CASSPLGGGTPGELFF. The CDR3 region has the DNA TGTGCCAGCAGTCCCTTAGGGGGAGGGACCCCCGGGGAGCTGTTTTTT.

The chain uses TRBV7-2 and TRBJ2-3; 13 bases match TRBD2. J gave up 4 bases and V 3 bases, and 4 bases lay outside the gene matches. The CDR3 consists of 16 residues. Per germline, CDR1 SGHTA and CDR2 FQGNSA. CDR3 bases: TGTGCCAGCAGCTTGAGACTAGCGGGAGGATCAGATACGCAGTATTTT. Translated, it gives CASSLRLAGGSDTQYF.

CDR3 residues: CASQNRQFNQPQHF. The CDR3 region has the DNA TGTGCCAGTCAAAATCGACAGTTCAATCAGCCCCAGCATTTT. The chain combines TRBV19 with TRBJ1-5; D might be TRBD1 (5 bases). This CDR3 has 14 amino acids. V was clipped by 8 bases and J by 3 bases, with 14 bases between them. CDR1 and CDR2 from the germline V gene are LNHDA and SQIVND (reference sequence).

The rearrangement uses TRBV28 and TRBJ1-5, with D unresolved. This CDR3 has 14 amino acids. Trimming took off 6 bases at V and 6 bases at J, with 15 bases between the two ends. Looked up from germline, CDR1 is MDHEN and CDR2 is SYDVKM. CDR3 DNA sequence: TGTGCCAGCAGCGTACCCAGGAGTGGTCAGCCCCAGCATTTT. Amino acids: CASSVPRSGQPQHF.

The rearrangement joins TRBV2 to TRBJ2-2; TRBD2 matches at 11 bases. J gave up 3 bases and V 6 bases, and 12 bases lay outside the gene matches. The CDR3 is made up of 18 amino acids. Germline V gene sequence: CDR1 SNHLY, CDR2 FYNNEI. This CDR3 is CASSLPGLAGGYTGELFF. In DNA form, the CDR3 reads TGTGCCAGCAGCCTGCCAGGGCTAGCGGGAGGCTACACCGGGGAGCTGTTTTTT.

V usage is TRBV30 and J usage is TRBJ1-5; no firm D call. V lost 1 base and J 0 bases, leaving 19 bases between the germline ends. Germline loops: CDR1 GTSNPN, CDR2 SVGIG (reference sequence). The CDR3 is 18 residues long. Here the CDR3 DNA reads TGTGCCTGGAGTGCCCCGGTTCGATCGTCTTATAGCAATCAGCCCCAGCATTTT. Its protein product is CAWSAPVRSSYSNQPQHF.